The rows below give T cell receptor beta chains drawn from one sample of a study of monozygotic twins with inflammatory bowel disease. Using the 5' RACE reads, TCRdb records one entry per CDR3 protein without DNA. The sample table includes approximately 100,000 distinct CDR3 sequences. The specimen sequenced was blood. The receptors were sampled from a human donor with ulcerative colitis or Crohn's disease, or a healthy co-twin of an affected twin (not recorded which). CDR3s include the opening cysteine and the closing phenylalanine or tryptophan. The order of the fields is CDR3 length, J gene, V gene, CDR3 protein.

>15|TRBJ2-2|TRBV5-4
CASSPAGANTGELFF
>16|TRBJ2-7|TRBV7-2
CASSLESAGRSYEQYF
>17|TRBJ1-5|TRBV2
CASSQAGTGNGNQPQHF
>16|TRBJ2-1|TRBV5-1
CASSLGGGNSYNEQFF
>13|TRBJ1-2|TRBV20-1
CSASEAPLGGYTF
>16|TRBJ2-2|TRBV5-1
CASAGLSGSGTGELFF
>14|TRBJ2-7|TRBV28
CASSLQGQGYEQYF
>12|TRBJ2-7|TRBV11-2
CASSPGTSAPYF
>11|TRBJ2-3|TRBV7-8
CASSAAFTQYF
>16|TRBJ2-5|TRBV27
CASGESSPFYQETQYF
>16|TRBJ2-1|TRBV6-2/TRBV6-3
CASRRVGTGPYNEQFF
>15|TRBJ2-2|TRBV28
CASTLDRADTGELFF
>15|TRBJ2-7|TRBV5-4
CASSLDGGRSYEQYF